The 3 T cell receptor beta chains reported below all come from one sample, sequenced in a study of blood T cell repertoires in COVID-19. Here immunoSEQ multiplex PCR was the method, and the copy in TCRdb shows in-frame clones only, minus some. This table holds about 60,000 clones, roughly 88% found once. Specimen: peripheral blood. The receptor set was obtained from a man between 65 and 85 years old with acute or convalescent COVID-19.

This chain uses TRBV29-1 with TRBJ1-2; weak D call: TRBD1 (6 bases). CDR1 and CDR2 from the germline V gene are SQVTM and ANQGSEA. This CDR3 is built from 12 residues. The V end lost 7 bases, the J end lost 5 bases, and 14 bases lay between the germline ends. Here the CDR3 DNA reads TGCAGCGCGTCGACAGGACTTTATGGCTACACCTTC. Its translation is CSASTGLYGYTF. The complete variable domain, with remaining parts taken from reference TRBV29-1 and TRBJ1-2, reads SAVISQKPSRDICQRGTSLTIQCQVDSQVTMMFWYRQQPGQSLTLIATANQGSEATYESGFVIDKFPISRPNLTFSTLTVSNMSPEDSSIYLCSASTGLYGYTFGSGTRLTVV.

The chain is built from TRBV11-2 and TRBJ2-1, with 9 bases identical to TRBD2. The CDR3 sequence is 15 residues long. The ends lost 3 bases at V and 9 bases at J; junction bases unmatched: 9. CDR1 is SGHAT and CDR2 is FQNNGV in the germline V gene. The CDR3 DNA sequence: TGTGCCAGCAGCTTCCTTAGTATAGCGGGGGCTGAGCAGTTCTTC. This sequence encodes CASSFLSIAGAEQFF.

The chain carries TRBV7-8 and TRBJ1-4; 7 nucleotides match TRBD1. CDR3 length equals 16 residues. The junction had 11 bases not matched to a gene; V was cut back by 5 bases and J by 5 bases. Per the germline V gene, CDR1 is SGHVS and CDR2 is FQNEAQ. CDR3 sequence (DNA): TGTGCCAGCAGCCTGGGACAGTTGTTGGTGAATGAAAAACTGTTTTTT. It specifies CASSLGQLLVNEKLFF.